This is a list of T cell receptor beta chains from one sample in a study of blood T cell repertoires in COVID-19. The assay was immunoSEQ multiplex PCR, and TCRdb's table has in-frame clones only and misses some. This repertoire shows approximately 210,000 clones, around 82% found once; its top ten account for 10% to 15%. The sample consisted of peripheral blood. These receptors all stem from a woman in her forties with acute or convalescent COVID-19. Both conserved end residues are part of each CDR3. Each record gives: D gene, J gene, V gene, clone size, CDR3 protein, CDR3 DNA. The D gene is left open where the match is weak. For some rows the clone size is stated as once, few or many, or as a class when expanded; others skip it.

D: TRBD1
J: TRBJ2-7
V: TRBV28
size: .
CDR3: CASSSPLGTAYEQYF
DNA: TGTGCCAGCAGTTCCCCTCTCGGGACAGCCTACGAGCAGTACTTC

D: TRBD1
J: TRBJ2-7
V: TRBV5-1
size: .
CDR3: CASSLGGGPGYEQYF
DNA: TGCGCCAGCAGCTTGGGAGGGGGCCCGGGCTACGAGCAGTACTTC

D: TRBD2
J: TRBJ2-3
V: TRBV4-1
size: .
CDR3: CASSQGLAGRYTQYF
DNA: TGCGCCAGCAGCCAGGGACTAGCGGGAAGGTATACGCAGTATTTT

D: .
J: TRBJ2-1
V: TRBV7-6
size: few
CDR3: CASSLGPTSYNEQFF
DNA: TGTGCCAGCAGCTTAGGGCCCACATCATACAATGAGCAGTTCTTC

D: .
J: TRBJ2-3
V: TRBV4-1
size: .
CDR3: CASSQGPRSRTDTQYF
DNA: TGCGCCAGCAGCCAAGGTCCTAGGTCCCGCACAGATACGCAGTATTTT

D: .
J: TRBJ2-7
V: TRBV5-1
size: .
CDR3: CASSLFGGAYYEQYF
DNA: TGCGCCAGCAGCTTGTTCGGAGGGGCGTACTACGAGCAGTACTTC

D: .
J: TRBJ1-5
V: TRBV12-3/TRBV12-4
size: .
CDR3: CASSLWANQPQHF
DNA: TGTGCCAGCAGTTTATGGGCGAATCAGCCCCAGCATTTT

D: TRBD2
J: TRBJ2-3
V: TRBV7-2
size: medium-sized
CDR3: CASSPISGGAGKDTQYF
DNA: TGTGCCAGCAGCCCTATTAGCGGGGGCGCCGGAAAAGATACGCAGTATTTT

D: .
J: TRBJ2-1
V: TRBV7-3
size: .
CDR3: CASSLNPSSYNEQFF
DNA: TGTGCCAGCAGCTTAAATCCGAGCTCCTACAATGAGCAGTTCTTC

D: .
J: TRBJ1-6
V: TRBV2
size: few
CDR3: CASRTEGTTISPLHF
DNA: TGTGCCAGCAGGACCGAAGGGACAACTATTTCACCCCTCCACTTT

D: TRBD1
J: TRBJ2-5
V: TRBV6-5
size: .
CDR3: CASSRQGTSETQYF
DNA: TGTGCCAGCAGTCGACAGGGGACTTCGGAGACCCAGTACTTC

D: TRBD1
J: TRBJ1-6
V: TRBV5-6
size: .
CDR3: CASSRGYRGSNSPLHF
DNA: TGTGCCAGCAGCAGGGGATACAGGGGGAGTAATTCACCCCTCCACTTT

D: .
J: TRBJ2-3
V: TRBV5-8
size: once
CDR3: CASSLELAGTDTQYF
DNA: TGTGCCAGCAGCTTGGAACTAGCCGGCACAGATACGCAGTATTTT

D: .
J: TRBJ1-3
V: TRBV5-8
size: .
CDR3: CASSLQGFGDTIYF
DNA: TGTGCCAGCAGCTTACAGGGTTTTGGGGACACCATATATTTT

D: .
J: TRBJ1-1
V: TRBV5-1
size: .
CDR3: CASSPDGGLSEAFF
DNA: TGCGCCAGCAGCCCTGACGGAGGATTGTCTGAAGCTTTCTTT

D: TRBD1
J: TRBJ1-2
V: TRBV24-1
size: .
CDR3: CAKTTGKGYGYTF
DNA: TGTGCCAAGACGACAGGGAAGGGCTATGGCTACACCTTC

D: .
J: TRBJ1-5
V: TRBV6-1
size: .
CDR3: CASSEGGFSNQPQHF
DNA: TGTGCCAGCAGTGAGGGAGGGTTTAGCAATCAGCCCCAGCATTTT

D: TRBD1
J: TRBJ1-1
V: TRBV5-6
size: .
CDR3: CASSPRTGGDPEAFF
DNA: TGTGCCAGCAGCCCAAGGACAGGGGGGGACCCTGAAGCTTTCTTT

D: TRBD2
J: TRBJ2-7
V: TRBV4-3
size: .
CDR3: CASSQTTSGKYYEQYF
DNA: TGCGCCAGCAGCCAGACGACTAGCGGAAAATATTACGAGCAGTACTTC

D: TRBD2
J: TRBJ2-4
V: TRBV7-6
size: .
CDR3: CASSLVSGGGRINKNIQYF
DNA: TGTGCCAGCAGCTTAGTTAGCGGGGGGGGAAGGATAAACAAAAACATTCAGTACTTC

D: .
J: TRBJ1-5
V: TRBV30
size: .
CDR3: CAWSSGTNQPQHF
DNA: TGTGCCTGGAGTTCAGGGACAAATCAGCCCCAGCATTTT

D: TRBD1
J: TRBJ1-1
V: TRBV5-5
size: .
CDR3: CASSLDRGKGTEAFF
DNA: TGTGCCAGCAGCTTAGACAGGGGAAAGGGCACTGAAGCTTTCTTT

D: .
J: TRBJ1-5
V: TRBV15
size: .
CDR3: CATSRGGGNQPQHF
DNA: TGTGCCACCAGCAGAGGAGGGGGAAATCAGCCCCAGCATTTT

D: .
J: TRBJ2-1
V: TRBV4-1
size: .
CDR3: CASSQGQTSTYNEQFF
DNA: TGCGCCAGCAGCCAAGGTCAGACTTCCACCTACAATGAGCAGTTCTTC

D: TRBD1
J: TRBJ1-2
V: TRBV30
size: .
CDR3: CAWSVMDRGRGGGYTF
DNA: TGTGCCTGGAGTGTTATGGACAGGGGGCGCGGAGGCGGCTACACCTTC

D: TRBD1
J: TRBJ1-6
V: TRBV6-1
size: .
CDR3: CASSESGGSPLHF
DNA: TGTGCCAGCAGTGAGTCAGGGGGTTCACCCCTCCACTTT

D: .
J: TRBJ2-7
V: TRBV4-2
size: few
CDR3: CASSQAVGGYEQYF
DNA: TGTGCCAGCAGCCAAGCTGTAGGGGGTTACGAGCAGTACTTC

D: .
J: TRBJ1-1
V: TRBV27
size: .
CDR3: CASSSGGGGITEAFF
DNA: TGTGCCAGCAGTTCGGGGGGGGGCGGTATCACTGAAGCTTTCTTT

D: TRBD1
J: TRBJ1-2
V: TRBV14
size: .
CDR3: CASSQRGQGFYGYTF
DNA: TGTGCCAGCAGCCAAAGGGGACAGGGGTTCTATGGCTACACCTTC

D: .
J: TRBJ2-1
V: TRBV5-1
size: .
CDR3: CASSISNEQFF
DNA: TGCGCCAGCAGTATCAGCAATGAGCAGTTCTTC

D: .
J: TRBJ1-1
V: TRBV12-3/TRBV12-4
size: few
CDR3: CASGVNTEAFF
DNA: TGTGCCAGTGGAGTGAACACTGAAGCTTTCTTT

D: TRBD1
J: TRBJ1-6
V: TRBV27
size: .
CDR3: CASSSRDSYNSPLHF
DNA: TGTGCCAGCAGTTCACGGGACAGCTATAATTCACCCCTCCACTTT

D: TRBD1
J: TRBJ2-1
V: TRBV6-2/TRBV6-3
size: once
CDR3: CASSYSGQGFGEQFF
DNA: TGTGCCAGCAGTTACTCGGGACAGGGGTTCGGTGAGCAGTTCTTC

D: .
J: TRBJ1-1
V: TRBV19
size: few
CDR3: CASSMTLNTEAFF
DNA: TGTGCCAGTAGTATGACACTGAACACTGAAGCTTTCTTT

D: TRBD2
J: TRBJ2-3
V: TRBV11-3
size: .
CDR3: CASSLGTSGATDTQYF
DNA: TGTGCCAGCAGCTTAGGGACTAGCGGGGCTACAGATACGCAGTATTTT

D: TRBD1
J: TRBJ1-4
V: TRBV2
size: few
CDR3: CASSRDRVNEKLFF
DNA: TGTGCCAGCAGTCGGGACAGGGTGAATGAAAAACTGTTTTTT